These 21 T cell receptor beta chains share one sample of origin, sequenced in a study of CD8+ T cells in alopecia areata. RNA extraction and reverse transcription yielded cDNA as sequencing template. Data came from immunoSEQ multiplex PCR; TCRdb stores just in-frame clones and leaves some out. The data hold 90,000 to 130,000 clones, with approximately 63% observed a single time. Specimen: CD8+ T cells sorted from blood. These receptors were collected from a human donor in good health.

Details on this clone: The sample carries other DNA sequences with the same CDR3. The chain uses TRBV29-1 and TRBJ1-1; D is ambiguous. Germline CDR1 SQVTM, CDR2 ANQGSEA. V was pared by 6 bases and J by 5 bases, with 7 bases between. This CDR3 spans 10 amino acids. The CDR3 is CSVGGTEAFF. CDR3 nucleotides: TGCAGCGTCGGAGGGACTGAAGCTTTCTTT.

This clone has only one observation. The V gene is TRBV28, the J gene TRBJ2-5; 10 bases align to TRBD1. Germline values: CDR1 MDHEN, CDR2 SYDVKM. J was trimmed by 2 bases and V by 3 bases; bases with no gene match: 6. The CDR3 length is 16 residues. CDR3 nucleotides: TGTGCCAGCAGTTTCGCCGGGACAGGGGAGCAAGAGACCCAGTACTTC. This gives the protein CASSFAGTGEQETQYF.

The chain recombines TRBV4-1 with TRBJ1-6, with D hard to call. The CDR3 length is 16 residues. The germline V and J ends were trimmed by 3 bases and 4 bases, with 13 bases remaining between them. CDR1 MGHRA and CDR2 YSYEKL come from the germline V gene. The CDR3 DNA is TGCGCCAGCAGCCAGCGGGGATATCCTTATAATTCACCCCTCCACTTT. Translated: CASSQRGYPYNSPLHF.

The rearrangement links TRBV20-1 to TRBJ1-2; no definite D call. This CDR3 spans 11 amino acids. Germline values: CDR1 DFQATT, CDR2 SNEGSKA (reference sequence). CDR3 protein: CSAPNNYGYTF. The CDR3 bases are TGCAGCGCCCCGAATAACTATGGCTACACCTTC.

The rearrangement links TRBV6-6 to TRBJ2-5, with a possible D match to TRBD1 (6 bases). This CDR3 has 14 amino acids. With 6 bases removed from V and 5 bases from J, the gap between germline ends came to 16 bases. The germline gives CDR1 MNHNY, CDR2 SVGAGI (reference sequence). CDR3: CASSPGTTKETQYF. The DNA of the CDR3 is TGTGCCAGCAGCCCCGGGACAACTAAGGAGACCCAGTACTTC.

The V gene is TRBV4-3, the J gene TRBJ1-1, with TRBD1 matching over 7 bases. Unmatched junction bases numbered 11, after V lost 3 bases and J lost 7 bases. This CDR3 is 15 amino acids long. CDR1 and CDR2 (germline): LGHNA, YSLEER. DNA of the CDR3: TGCGCCAGCAGCCAGGGGCCCGACAGGGCCGATGAAGCTTTCTTT. It translates to CASSQGPDRADEAFF.

The chain carries TRBV5-6 and TRBJ1-2; the match to TRBD1 covers 8 bases. Losses at the gene ends were 2 bases for V and 1 base for J; bases not matched to a gene: 4. The CDR3 totals 15 residues. Germline CDR1 and CDR2: SGHDT and YYEEEE. As DNA, the CDR3 is TGTGCCAGCAGCTTAGGACAGGGTCTTAACTATGGCTACACCTTC. It is translated as CASSLGQGLNYGYTF.

The chain uses TRBV4-2 and TRBJ2-7; TRBD2 matches 8 bases. V gave up 3 bases and J gave up 1 base; unmatched junction bases: 8. The CDR3 is 16 residues long. CDR1 is LGHNA, CDR2 YNFKEQ, per germline. The CDR3 DNA reads as TGTGCCAGCAGCCAGTTTAGCGGGGAGGGGTCCTACGAGCAGTACTTC. Protein sequence: CASSQFSGEGSYEQYF.

V usage is TRBV7-6 and J usage is TRBJ1-1, with D possibly TRBD1 on 6 matching bases. Germline values: CDR1 SGHVS, CDR2 FNYEAQ. The CDR3 runs 14 residues. Trimming cost V 1 base and J 6 bases, with 12 bases left between them. CDR3: CASSLEPAGAEAFF. The CDR3 region has the DNA TGTGCCAGCAGCTTAGAGCCGGCAGGGGCTGAAGCTTTCTTT. Supplemented by reference TRBV7-6 and TRBJ1-1, the full variable domain reads GAGVSQSPRYKVTKRGQDVALRCDPISGHVSLYWYRQALGQGPEFLTYFNYEAQQDKSGLPNDRFSAERPEGSISTLTIQRTEQRDSAMYRCASSLEPAGAEAFFGQGTRLTVV.

This clone was recorded a few times. This sequence joins TRBV2 and TRBJ2-7, with unresolved D. V gave up 7 bases and J gave up 4 bases, with 11 bases separating them. The CDR3 covers 12 residues. Looked up from germline, CDR1 is SNHLY and CDR2 is FYNNEI. The CDR3 DNA reads TGTGCCAGCAATAAGGGTTCGTACGAGCAGTACTTC. Amino acid sequence: CASNKGSYEQYF.

The CDR3 nucleotides are TGTGCCACCGCAGGGGAGGGAGGCAATACTGAAGCTTTCTTT. Its translation is CATAGEGGNTEAFF. This chain connects TRBV15 to TRBJ1-1, with D tentatively TRBD1 (6 bases). From germline, CDR1 is LNHNV and CDR2 YYDKDF (reference sequence). V lost 8 bases and J lost 5, with 18 bases in between. This CDR3 is built from 14 residues.

The rearrangement links TRBV5-1 to TRBJ2-7, with D tentatively TRBD1 (5 bases). The V and J ends lost 0 bases and 3 bases respectively, with 10 bases between them. The CDR3 runs to 14 residues. Germline CDR1 and CDR2: SGHRS and YFSETQ. CDR3 in amino acids: CASSLGQGYYEQYF. In DNA, the CDR3 is TGCGCCAGCAGCTTGGGTCAGGGATACTACGAGCAGTACTTC.

The chain couples TRBV19 to TRBJ1-1, with D possibly being TRBD1 (5 bases). V gave up 5 bases and J gave up 0 bases, with 10 bases separating them. The CDR3 totals 14 residues. From germline, CDR1 is LNHDA and CDR2 SQIVND (reference sequence). CDR3 in DNA: TGTGCCAGTAGTCCCGGGACGGTGAACACTGAAGCTTTCTTT. It yields the protein CASSPGTVNTEAFF. The whole variable domain, remainder taken from reference TRBV19 and TRBJ1-1, is DGGITQSPKYLFRKEGQNVTLSCEQNLNHDAMYWYRQDPGQGLRLIYYSQIVNDFQKGDIAEGYSVSREKKESFPLTVTSAQKNPTAFYLCASSPGTVNTEAFFGQGTRLTVV.

The chain links TRBV2 to TRBJ2-3, with TRBD1 matching over 9 bases. The V gene end was trimmed by 8 bases and the J gene end by 3 bases; junction bases not matched to a gene: 9. In germline, CDR1 is SNHLY, CDR2 FYNNEI. The CDR3 is made up of 15 amino acids. CDR3 nucleotides: TGTGCCAGCTCAGCCGGGACAGGGACGACAGATACGCAGTATTTT. Translating it yields CASSAGTGTTDTQYF.

The rearrangement uses TRBV6-4 and TRBJ2-5; D is possibly TRBD2 (5 bases). The CDR3 has 16 amino acids. V shed 2 bases and J shed 5 bases, with 18 bases lying between them. Germline V gene lookup returns CDR1 MRHNA and CDR2 SNTAGT. CDR3 sequence (DNA): TGTGCCAGCAGTGACAGGATCCGGGGTCGAGAGGAGACCCAGTACTTC. Translated: CASSDRIRGREETQYF.

This clone was seen a few times. This chain uses TRBV28 with TRBJ2-5; D is undetermined. The CDR3 totals 15 residues. In germline, CDR1 is MDHEN, CDR2 SYDVKM. V lost 4 bases, J lost 2 bases, and 14 bases lay in between. CDR3: CASSSTTWGQETQYF. CDR3 nucleotide sequence: TGTGCCAGCAGTTCCACGACATGGGGTCAAGAGACCCAGTACTTC. The whole variable domain, remainder taken from reference TRBV28 and TRBJ2-5, is DVKVTQSSRYLVKRTGEKVFLECVQDMDHENMFWYRQDPGLGLRLIYFSYDVKMKEKGDIPEGYSVSREKKERFSLILESASTNQTSMYLCASSSTTWGQETQYFGPGTRLLVL.

The V gene is TRBV9, the J gene TRBJ2-1; D is ambiguous. V was clipped by 0 bases and J by 1 base, with 2 bases between them. Germline lookup yields CDR1 SGDLS and CDR2 YYNGEE. The CDR3 is made up of 13 amino acids. CDR3 in DNA: TGTGCCAGCAGCGTAGAGTCCTACAATGAGCAGTTCTTC. It codes for CASSVESYNEQFF.

This clone turned up a few times. This chain connects TRBV4-1 to TRBJ1-4; D is ambiguous. The CDR3 consists of 11 residues. CDR1 MGHRA and CDR2 YSYEKL come from the germline V gene. V dropped 0 bases and J dropped 8 bases, with 1 base sitting between them. This CDR3 is CASSQEEKLFF. CDR3 in DNA: TGCGCCAGCAGCCAAGAGGAAAAACTGTTTTTT.

This chain joins TRBV5-6 and TRBJ1-4; D is perhaps TRBD1 (6 bases). The ends were cut back, 4 bases at V and 5 bases at J, with 6 bases in the middle. The CDR3 sequence is 12 residues long. In germline, CDR1 is SGHDT, CDR2 YYEEEE. The CDR3 is CASSQGNEKLFF. The CDR3 nucleotides read TGTGCCAGCAGCCAGGGGAATGAAAAACTGTTTTTT.

The genes are TRBV29-1 and TRBJ2-7; TRBD1 might be the D (6 bases). Germline V gene data show CDR1 as SQVTM and CDR2 as ANQGSEA. Trimming took 7 bases from V and 3 from J, leaving 13 bases between them. This CDR3 contains 12 residues. The CDR3: CSASGTRYEQYF. In nucleotides, the CDR3 is TGCAGCGCCTCCGGGACACGCTACGAGCAGTACTTC.

The chain uses TRBV30 and TRBJ1-1; possibly TRBD1 for D (5 bases). The germline CDR1 and CDR2 sequences are GTSNPN and SVGIG (reference sequence). This CDR3 region has 11 residues. V lost 1 base to trimming and J lost 7 bases, with 7 bases between them. CDR3 protein: CAWSDGGEAFF. CDR3 nucleotide sequence: TGTGCCTGGAGTGATGGGGGTGAAGCTTTCTTT.